This T cell receptor (beta chain) was sequenced during a study of CD8 T cells in Susac syndrome. cDNA came from roughly 0.47 to 1 ug RNA primed by random hexamers. TCRdb called the immunoSEQ multiplex PCR reads again in MiXCR, with one record for every CDR3 protein. The data contain about 190,000 distinct CDR3 sequences, approximately 93% of them singletons. Sequenced sample: CD4+ T cells from PBMCs. The sequence came from a human donor in good health.

CDR3 in amino acids: CASRGHPEETQYF. In DNA form, the CDR3 reads TGTGCCAGCAGGGGACACCCCGAAGAGACCCAGTACTTC. The chain couples TRBV7-6 to TRBJ2-5, with D perhaps TRBD1 (6 bases). Germline values: CDR1 SGHVS, CDR2 FNYEAQ. The CDR3 runs 13 residues. V lost 6 bases and J lost 3, with 11 bases in between.